This TCR beta chain was captured by sequencing in a study of cytomegalovirus exposure and HLA in healthy donors. With regard to this clone: Its antigen is unknown.

The primer mix had 60 Vbeta and 13 Jbeta primers. This table comes from immunoSEQ multiplex PCR, and its TCRdb copy is limited to in-frame clones, with some not included. This table holds about 150,000 clones, about 85% found once. Germline V gene sequence: CDR1 LNHDA, CDR2 SQIVND (reference sequence). CDR3 length equals 15 residues. V was cut by 5 bases and J by 5 bases, with 18 bases left in between. Findings and caveats of the study: It was assumed in the presence/absence analyses that sequencing depth was roughly uniform across donors. Within the data, a cluster of highly shared sequence variants was likely a sequencing artifact. Analyzed later, most CMV-associated TCR beta chains appeared HLA-restricted.

Sequencing was carried out using PBMCs. The V gene is TRBV19, the J gene TRBJ1-2, with a possible D match to TRBD1 (6 bases). The receptor's source is a human donor in good health. The CDR3 sequence is CASSLNRESIYGYTF. DNA for the CDR3: TGTGCCAGTAGTTTGAACAGGGAATCTATTTATGGCTACACCTTC. The variable domain in full, with the rest retrieved from reference TRBV19 and TRBJ1-2, is DGGITQSPKYLFRKEGQNVTLSCEQNLNHDAMYWYRQDPGQGLRLIYYSQIVNDFQKGDIAEGYSVSREKKESFPLTVTSAQKNPTAFYLCASSLNRESIYGYTFGSGTRLTVV.